This T cell receptor beta chain was obtained from a study of beta chain features in type 1 diabetes. In the study overall: Healthy donors resembled patients in age, gender and cell yields.

This clone was picked up a small number of times. Antigen specificity is unknown. Other nucleotide sequences from this sample produce the same CDR3. Expressed TCRB transcripts were sequenced because the isolated RNA had all been reverse transcribed beforehand. Read counts averaged roughly 3.7 million for samples of naive, central memory and regulatory T cells. Data came from immunoSEQ multiplex PCR; TCRdb stores just in-frame clones and leaves some out. The sample comprises around 180,000 clones, over 6% of which are singletons, and under 0.55% rests with the top ten. CDR1 and CDR2 from the germline V gene are MDHEN and SYDVKM. The CDR3 loop spans 13 amino acids. Between the trimmed V and J ends, which lost 3 bases and 8 bases, there was a span of 13 bases. Whole-study results and caveats: Shorter TCRB CDR3s, moderately but significantly so, were found in Type 1 diabetes patients in all four CD4+ subsets.

Central memory, naive, regulatory and stem cell-like memory CD4+ cells were sorted by CD45RO/CCR7/CD25/CD127/CD95/CD27. Material for sequencing was central memory CD4+ T cells from blood. The source is a man aged 18 to 30 with type 1 diabetes. The rearrangement joins TRBV28 to TRBJ1-2; D perhaps matches TRBD1 (5 bases). CDR3 region: CASSFPREGGYTF. DNA of the CDR3: TGTGCCAGCAGTTTCCCCAGGGAAGGGGGCTACACCTTC.